The 4 T cell receptor beta chains given below trace back to one sample, sequenced in a study of blood T cell repertoires in COVID-19. The method was immunoSEQ multiplex PCR; TCRdb's version includes in-frame clones alone and lacks a portion of them. This table has about 180,000 clones, under 90% appearing once. The source material was peripheral blood. The receptor source for this set is a human donor in a cohort sampled during active COVID-19.

The chain recombines TRBV19 with TRBJ1-1; 7 bases are shared with TRBD1. The CDR3 is 15 residues long. Trimming took 10 bases from V and 5 from J; bases not matched to a gene: 16. The germline V gene has CDR1 LNHDA and CDR2 SQIVND (reference sequence). The CDR3 is CATQPKDRVWTEAFF. The CDR3 DNA follows: TGTGCCACCCAACCCAAAGACAGGGTTTGGACTGAAGCTTTCTTT. Full variable domain (missing parts from reference TRBV19 and TRBJ1-1): DGGITQSPKYLFRKEGQNVTLSCEQNLNHDAMYWYRQDPGQGLRLIYYSQIVNDFQKGDIAEGYSVSREKKESFPLTVTSAQKNPTAFYLCATQPKDRVWTEAFFGQGTRLTVV.

The rearrangement links TRBV11-3 to TRBJ2-7; D might be TRBD1 (6 bases). This CDR3 is 12 amino acids long. Trimming pared 1 base from V and 5 bases from J, leaving 6 bases between. Germline lookup yields CDR1 SGHNT and CDR2 YENEEA. Here the CDR3 reads CASSLAGDEQYF. The CDR3 coding sequence is TGTGCCAGCAGCTTAGCAGGGGACGAGCAGTACTTC.

This clone was seen a few times. The chain uses TRBV9 and TRBJ1-1; D may be TRBD1 (5 bases). Per the germline V gene, CDR1 is SGDLS and CDR2 is YYNGEE. Trimming cost V 0 bases and J 4 bases, with 10 bases left between them. The CDR3 has 14 residues. DNA of the CDR3: TGTGCCAGCAGCGTAGCCTCGGGGGGCACTGAAGCTTTCTTT. The encoded protein is CASSVASGGTEAFF.

The genes are TRBV11-3 and TRBJ1-2; 10 positions match TRBD1. The germline V gene encodes CDR1 SGHNT and CDR2 YENEEA. V shed 1 base, J shed 2 bases, and the junction held 10 bases outside the gene matches. This CDR3 spans 18 amino acids. The DNA of the CDR3 is TGTGCCAGCAGCTTAGTTTCTACCGGGACAGGGGAAAACTATGGCTACACCTTC. This codes for CASSLVSTGTGENYGYTF.